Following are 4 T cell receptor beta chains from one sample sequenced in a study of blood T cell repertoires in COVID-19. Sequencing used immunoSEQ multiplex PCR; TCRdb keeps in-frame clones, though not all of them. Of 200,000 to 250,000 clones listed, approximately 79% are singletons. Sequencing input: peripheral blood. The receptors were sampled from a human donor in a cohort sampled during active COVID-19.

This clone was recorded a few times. The CDR3 coding sequence is TGTGCCAGCAGCCAAGTAACGGGAGGCTCGGATACGCAGTATTTT. Its translation: CASSQVTGGSDTQYF. The gene calls are TRBV3-1 (or the pseudogene TRBV3-2) and TRBJ2-3, with 7 bases lining up with TRBD2. CDR3 size: 15 residues. After removal of 1 base from V and 6 bases from J, the junction contained 7 bases not matched to a gene. Germline CDR1 is LGHDT and CDR2 is YNNKEL (reference sequence).

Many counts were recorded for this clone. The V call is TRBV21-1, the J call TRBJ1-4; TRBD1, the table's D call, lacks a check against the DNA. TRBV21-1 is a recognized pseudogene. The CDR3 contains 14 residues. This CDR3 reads CASSRDRAYEKLFF. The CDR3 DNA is TGTGCCAGCAGCCGGGACAGGGCTTATGAAAAACTGTTTTTT.

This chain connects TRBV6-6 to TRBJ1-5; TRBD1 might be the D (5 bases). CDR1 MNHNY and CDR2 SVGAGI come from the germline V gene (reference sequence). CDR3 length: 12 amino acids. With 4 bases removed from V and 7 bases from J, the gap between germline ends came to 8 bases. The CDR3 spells CASSFQGQPQHF. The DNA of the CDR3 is TGTGCCAGCAGTTTTCAGGGACAGCCCCAGCATTTT.

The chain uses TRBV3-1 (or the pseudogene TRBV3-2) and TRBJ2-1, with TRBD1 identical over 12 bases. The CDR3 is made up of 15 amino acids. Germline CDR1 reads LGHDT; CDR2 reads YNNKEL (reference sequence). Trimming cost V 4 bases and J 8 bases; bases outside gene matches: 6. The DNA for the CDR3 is TGTGCCAGCAGCCTCCGGGGACAGGGGGCCTATGAGCAGTTCTTC. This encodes CASSLRGQGAYEQFF.